The rows below give T cell receptor beta chains drawn from one sample of a study of OX40 agonist ivuxolimab in advanced cancers. Profiled with immunoSEQ multiplex PCR; TCRdb holds only in-frame clones, not every one. In the table there are fewer than 100,000 clones, 87% of which are singletons. Sequences were derived from CD4+ or CD8+ T cells sorted from blood, sampled in a trial of the OX40 agonist ivuxolimab. The origin of the receptors is an adult with an advanced solid tumor such as melanoma, head and neck, liver or kidney cancer. Both conserved end residues are part of each CDR3. Expanded clones are given a class, and other clones once, few, many or no size at all.

>TRBJ2-4|once|TRBV19
CASSSAPGNQYF
>TRBJ1-5|NA|TRBV19
CASRTAYSNQPQHF
>TRBJ2-5|NA|TRBV29-1
CSVGGGALETQYF
>TRBJ1-3|NA|TRBV5-4
CASSSTGLGNTIYF
>TRBJ2-1|NA|TRBV27
CASSLSAGPNNEQFF
>TRBJ2-3|NA|TRBV5-1
CASSAVGGSTDTQYF
>TRBJ2-5|NA|TRBV12-5
CASGRKGGWQETQYF
>TRBJ2-4|NA|TRBV7-2
CASSLENIQYF
>TRBJ1-1|NA|TRBV6-1
CASSDTGAYEAFF
>TRBJ2-3|NA|TRBV5-6
CASSFGDTQYF
>TRBJ2-1|once|TRBV2
CASTLVGGPYEQFF
>TRBJ1-5|few|TRBV5-6
CASSLATGQEGFWDQPQHF
>NA|NA|TRBV6-1
CASSEEAGSYEQYF
>TRBJ1-2|NA|TRBV20-1
CSPADYGYTF
>TRBJ1-1|NA|TRBV5-1
CASSYTGANTEAFF
>TRBJ1-3|NA|TRBV4-2
CASSRTGRGNTIYF
>TRBJ1-1|NA|TRBV5-5
CASSLGGDTEAFF
>TRBJ1-2|NA|TRBV6-4
CASRGLGNYGYTF
>TRBJ1-1|NA|TRBV5-1
CASSFTGTLNTEAFF
>TRBJ1-2|NA|TRBV7-8
CASSYGQGTNYGYTF
>TRBJ1-1|once|TRBV5-6
CASSPGDRMNTEAFF
>TRBJ2-7|NA|TRBV10-3
CAISVPESSYEQYF
>TRBJ2-5|NA|TRBV5-1
CASSLGSRSQETQYF
>TRBJ1-2|NA|TRBV4-2
CASSQAGTNNYGYTF
>TRBJ1-1|NA|TRBV5-6
CASSLVGPGTEAFF
>TRBJ2-7|NA|TRBV5-4
CASSSQDGPYEQYF
>TRBJ1-5|NA|TRBV10-2
CASSPLRDRVQPQHF
>TRBJ2-7|once|TRBV4-2
CASSQDYGRHEQYF
>TRBJ2-7|NA|TRBV27
CASSSARGYFYEQYF
>TRBJ2-1|NA|TRBV7-9
CASSLVGGREQFF
>TRBJ2-5|NA|TRBV11-1
CASSPGLQETQYF
>TRBJ2-1|NA|TRBV15
CATSPPSGGAGEQFF
>TRBJ1-2|NA|TRBV7-9
CASSPLVPTSYGYTF
>TRBJ2-1|NA|TRBV29-1
CSVEGTPTTGENEQFF
>NA|NA|TRBV4-1
CASSQGPLDYEQYF
>TRBJ1-1|NA|TRBV5-1
CASSLSGREAFF
>TRBJ2-2|NA|TRBV4-1
CASSQVRLVIAGELFF
>TRBJ2-1|NA|TRBV5-1
CASSLLSGGPSNEQFF
>TRBJ1-2|NA|TRBV11-2
CASSFNRVSYGYTF
>TRBJ1-5|NA|TRBV7-9
CASSLRGGQNQPQHF
>TRBJ2-3|NA|TRBV5-6
CASSYSGGTDTQYF
>TRBJ1-1|NA|TRBV4-1
CASSQLGGRRTEAFF
>TRBJ2-7|NA|TRBV6-5
CASRYRDSGFYEQYF
>TRBJ2-1|NA|TRBV7-3
CASSPDRYYNEQFF
>TRBJ1-2|NA|TRBV5-6
CASSALTQVYGYTF
>TRBJ2-3|NA|TRBV5-1
CASTVAGQGFGGTQYF
>TRBJ1-5|NA|TRBV7-3
CASSLVAGVRSQHF
>TRBJ1-1|NA|TRBV6-4
CASRDSSMNTEAFF
>TRBJ1-4|NA|TRBV6-6
CASSYSNQIEKLFF
>TRBJ2-7|NA|TRBV5-1
CASSYTGTRDEQYF
>TRBJ1-2|NA|TRBV4-1
CASSQAPGLDYGHTF
>NA|NA|TRBV5-1
CASSLVVGPYEQYF
>TRBJ2-2|NA|TRBV5-1
CASSIGQLNTGELFF
>TRBJ2-1|NA|TRBV11-3
CASSARQGNVNEQFF
>TRBJ2-1|NA|TRBV11-2
CASSLVAGKDEQFF
>TRBJ2-3|NA|TRBV2
CASSPGQDADTQYF
>TRBJ1-1|NA|TRBV6-1
CASSENGGTKRTEAFF
>TRBJ1-6|NA|TRBV10-3
CAIRAVTGSSYNSPLHF
>TRBJ1-3|NA|TRBV4-1
CASSQLSSGSGNTIYF
>TRBJ2-7|NA|TRBV6-5
CASSGLNYEQYF